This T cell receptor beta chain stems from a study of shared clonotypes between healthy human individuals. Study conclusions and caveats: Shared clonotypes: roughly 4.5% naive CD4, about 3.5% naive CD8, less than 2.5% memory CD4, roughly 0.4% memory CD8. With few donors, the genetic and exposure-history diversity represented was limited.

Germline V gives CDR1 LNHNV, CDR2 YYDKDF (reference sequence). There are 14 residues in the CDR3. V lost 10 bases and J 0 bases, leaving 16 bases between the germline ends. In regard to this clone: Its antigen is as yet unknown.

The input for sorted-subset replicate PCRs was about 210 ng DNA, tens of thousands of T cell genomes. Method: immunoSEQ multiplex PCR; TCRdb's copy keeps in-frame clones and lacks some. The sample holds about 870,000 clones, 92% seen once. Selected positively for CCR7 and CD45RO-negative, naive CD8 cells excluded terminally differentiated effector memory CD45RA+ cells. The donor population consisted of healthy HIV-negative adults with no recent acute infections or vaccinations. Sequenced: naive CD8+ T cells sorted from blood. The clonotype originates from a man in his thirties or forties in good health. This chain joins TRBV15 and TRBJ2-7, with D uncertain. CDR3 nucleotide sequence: TGTGCCATTTCTCTCGTGTCCCGCTCCTACGAGCAGTACTTC. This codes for CAISLVSRSYEQYF.